Listed below are T cell receptor beta chains from one sample, sequenced in a study of T cell responses to AZD1222 COVID-19 vaccine. Method: immunoSEQ multiplex PCR; TCRdb's copy keeps in-frame clones and lacks some. The sample records about 140,000 clones, about 90% being singletons. The sequenced sample was peripheral blood, obtained 28 days after the second AZD1222 dose. These receptors all stem from an adult who received the AZD1222 COVID-19 vaccine. The conserved cysteine and the conserved F or W are not part of the CDR3 here.

cdr3_aa v_call cdr3_length
ASSQDLGQGYEQY TRBV4-1 13
ASRGSGQGEYEQY TRBV6-5 13
ASSPWELADYNEQF TRBV4-1 14
ASKLGLAGYTDTQY TRBV10-2 14
ASSERGNNEQF TRBV2 11
ASSKDRATSGNTIY TRBV19 14
ASSSGARAEQF TRBV7-3 11
ASSRPFGDGYT TRBV27 11
ASSLQGYGNTIY TRBV7-9 12
ASSLAGNEQF TRBV12-3/TRBV12-4 10
ASTWKSGELF TRBV19 10
ASSQDPWGAYEQY TRBV4-3 13
ASSQERYSGRSYEQY TRBV14 15
ASSLAGLSYEQY TRBV11-2 12
ASSGTEAGAEKLF TRBV19 13
ASSVGTDEKLF TRBV9 11
ASKDRVIRETQY TRBV6-5 12
AISESSRREGTDTQY TRBV10-3 15
ASAHLRDKTNYGYT TRBV18 14
ATQGDSYEQY TRBV24-1 10
ASSLAALVEGTDTQY TRBV28 15
ASSYLGAGGYT TRBV6-5 11
ATSRVSLAGVNEQF TRBV15 14
ASSPNTWEQY TRBV7-9 10
ASSGPERHYGYT TRBV6-1 12
ASSILGVAESKTGELF TRBV19 16
ASSGAATNEKLF TRBV19 12
ASSYSKGRDGYT TRBV6-5 12
ASLSGGPDTQY TRBV28 11
ASSSSGTGMNQPQH TRBV6-2/TRBV6-3 14
ASSTNRDRGPKSNQPQH TRBV3-1/TRBV3-2 17
ASSLYRTGWVEAF TRBV28 13
AILGALNTEAF TRBV28 11
ASNPLKGRGYGYT TRBV11-2 13
ASSPGPARNEQF TRBV5-1 12
ASSPLRAGAGEQF TRBV2 13
ASSLTIYPNTEAF TRBV11-2 13
ASSYYTGRIYNEQF TRBV16 14
ASRLDGLAGQPQH TRBV19 13
ASSLGGTPLGRGNNEQF TRBV28 17
ASSSGQGNLYEQY TRBV6-5 13
ASSFGGAGDYGYT TRBV7-2 13
ASSPRGQGQF TRBV5-1 10
ATSRAPDGRTVETQY TRBV15 15
ASSSTSELTQY TRBV7-9 11
AISGATYEQY TRBV10-3 10
ASSKAGTYEQY TRBV19 11
ASSKAGFNTGELF TRBV7-8 13
ASRGQGHNYGYT TRBV19 12
ASSQSTYNEQF TRBV4-3 11
ASSPMGAGVREQY TRBV6-5 13
AWSVRGSEAF TRBV30 10
ASSLTGLEQF TRBV7-3 10
ATPSRDRVSGEQY TRBV24-1 13
ASSEGATGNTIY TRBV6-1 12
ASSEVGTGGTEAF TRBV6-1 13
ASSMGRLNTGELF TRBV19 13